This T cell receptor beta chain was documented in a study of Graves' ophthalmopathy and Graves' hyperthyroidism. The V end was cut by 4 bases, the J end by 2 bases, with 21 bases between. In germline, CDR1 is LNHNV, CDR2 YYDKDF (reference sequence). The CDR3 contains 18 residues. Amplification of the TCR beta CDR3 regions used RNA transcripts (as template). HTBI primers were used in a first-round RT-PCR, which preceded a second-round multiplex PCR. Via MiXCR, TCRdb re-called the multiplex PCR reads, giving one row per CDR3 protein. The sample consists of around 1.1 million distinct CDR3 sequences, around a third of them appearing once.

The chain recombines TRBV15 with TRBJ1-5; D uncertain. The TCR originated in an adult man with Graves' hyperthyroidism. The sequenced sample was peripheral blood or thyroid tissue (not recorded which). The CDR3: CATSTPSKAGRGNQPQHF. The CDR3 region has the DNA TGTGCCACCAGCACACCCAGTAAGGCAGGTCGAGGCAATCAGCCCCAGCATTTT.